This T cell receptor beta chain comes out of a study of CD8+CD57+ T cells in acquired aplastic anemia. CDR3 length: 13 residues. Germline V gives CDR1 KGHDR, CDR2 SFDVKD. With respect to this clonotype: The junction departs from the called germline gene at one end, perhaps through a read error.

Patients chosen for sequencing had shown CD8+CD57+ cell expansion by flow cytometry. The study profiled TCR beta VDJ and CDR3 using genomic DNA as template. MiXCR, applied by TCRdb to the reads, yields one record per CDR3 protein. The sample includes about 180,000 distinct CDR3 sequences, around 50% of them seen just once. The sample taken for sequencing was sorted CD4+, CD8+, or CD8+CD57+ T cells (not recorded which) from PBMCs. The gene calls are TRBV24-1 and TRBJ2-7; a possible D gene is TRBD2 (6 bases). The TCR comes from a human donor with aplastic anemia. The CDR3 nucleotides are TGTGCCACCAGTGATTTGGCGGGGCACGAGCAGCACTTC. It yields the protein CATSDLAGHEQHF.